This TCR beta chain was found in a study of cytomegalovirus exposure and HLA in healthy donors. Amplification used 60 Vbeta primers and 13 Jbeta primers. The protocol was immunoSEQ multiplex PCR, while the TCRdb copy is restricted to in-frame clones and leaves out a portion. The table lists 120,000 or so clones, about 80% of them singletons. CDR3 length equals 16 residues. Germline lookup yields CDR1 ENHRY and CDR2 SYGVKD. V was cut by 1 base and J by 5 bases, with 17 bases left in between. The rearrangement joins TRBV10-3 to TRBJ1-1; TRBD1 is a possible D gene (5 bases). Specimen: PBMCs. This receptor was identified in a man younger than 35 in good health and CMV-seronegative. This CDR3 is CAISELQAISTTEAFF. In DNA form, the CDR3 reads TGTGCCATCAGTGAGTTACAGGCCATCAGTACAACTGAAGCTTTCTTT.